This TCR beta chain was found in a study of cytomegalovirus exposure and HLA in healthy donors. The CDR3 totals 15 residues. Trimming stripped 4 bases from V and 0 bases from J, with 9 bases between. Germline CDR1 and CDR2: MNHNY and SVGAGI (reference sequence). This PCR relied on a set of 60 Vbeta primers and 13 Jbeta primers. Clones were read by immunoSEQ multiplex PCR, and TCRdb kept only the in-frame ones, dropping some. The sample consists of almost 90,000 clones, 85% of them appearing once. The table lists this clone with a few counts. The origin of this receptor is a man between 35 and 55 years old in good health and CMV-seropositive. Sequenced: PBMCs. The chain combines TRBV6-6 with TRBJ1-4; D call uncertain. DNA of the CDR3: TGTGCCAGCAGTTCCTTAGAGACAACTAATGAAAAACTGTTTTTT. Residues: CASSSLETTNEKLFF.